This T cell receptor beta chain was sequenced for a study of T-cell memory formation after mild COVID-19. Study context: TCR clusters were mostly confined to one donor each.

This clonotype appeared a few times. Its antigen is currently unknown. The CDR3 spans 15 residues. Germline V gene sequence: CDR1 SGDLS, CDR2 YYNGEE. Deletions cut 0 bases from V and 0 bases from J, with 7 bases between. Study results and caveats: Balance between CD4 and CD8 was seen in clones contracting day 15 to 85, and a CD4+ lean was seen in later expanders. Second-wave clones with a day 37 peak had unconfirmed SARS-CoV-2 specificity. For contracting clones, CD4+ ones sat mainly in CM and EM, CD8+ in EMRA.

MiXCR was run by TCRdb on the 5' RACE reads, yielding one entry per CDR3 protein. This table holds about 470,000 distinct CDR3 sequences, 18% found once. This chain connects TRBV9 to TRBJ2-1, with no clear D. The sequencing input was PBMCs or a T cell subset sorted from them (not recorded which). The receptor was derived from an adult woman who had mild COVID-19 (a few samples of this study predate the infection). Cell type and time point are not known. The CDR3: CASSVDASSYNEQFF. CDR3 in DNA: TGTGCCAGCAGCGTAGATGCAAGCTCCTACAATGAGCAGTTCTTC.